Listed below are T cell receptor beta chains from one sample, sequenced in a study of cytomegalovirus exposure and HLA in healthy donors. TCRdb's table, derived via immunoSEQ multiplex PCR, lists solely in-frame clones and lacks some. The sample shows 150,000 to 200,000 clones, 80% of them seen only once. The sample was PBMCs. The receptors were sampled from a woman aged 40 to 49 in good health and CMV-seronegative. Each CDR3 is given with its conserved first and last residue. Fields, in order: V gene, D gene, CDR3 length, clone size, J gene, CDR3 protein, CDR3 DNA. The D gene is left open where the match is weak. Rows may omit the clone size; those that give it use once, few, many or a size class.

>TRBV19|-|15|-|TRBJ1-2
CASKPTSDGDYGYTF
TGTGCCAGTAAGCCTACCTCAGACGGGGACTATGGCTACACCTTC
>TRBV18|TRBD1|14|-|TRBJ1-2
CASSQDRDFYGYTF
TGTGCCAGCTCACAGGACAGGGACTTCTATGGCTACACCTTC
>TRBV9|TRBD1|16|-|TRBJ2-3
CASSRGPGQSTDTQYF
TGTGCCAGCAGCAGAGGCCCGGGACAGTCCACAGATACGCAGTATTTT
>TRBV11-2|TRBD2|16|-|TRBJ2-2
CASSWKTSVNTGELFF
TGTGCCAGCAGCTGGAAAACTAGCGTGAACACCGGGGAGCTGTTTTTT
>TRBV4-3|-|13|few|TRBJ1-2
CASSQDRRYGYTF
TGCGCCAGCAGCCAAGATAGGAGATATGGCTACACCTTC
>TRBV21-1|-|13|-|TRBJ1-2
CASSKGGTSGYTF
TGTGCCAGCAGCAAAGGAGGCACGAGTGGCTACACCTTC
>TRBV7-8|-|16|few|TRBJ2-6
CASSSQGSSGANGLTF
TGTGCCAGCAGCAGTCAGGGGTCCTCTGGGGCCAACGGCCTGACTTTC
>TRBV4-3|TRBD2|16|few|TRBJ2-5
CASSQALAGGQETQYF
TGCGCCAGCAGCCAAGCCCTAGCGGGAGGGCAAGAGACCCAGTACTTC
>TRBV5-6|-|13|-|TRBJ1-1
CASSLGHLPEAFF
TGTGCCAGCAGCTTGGGACACCTCCCCGAAGCTTTCTTT
>TRBV5-1|-|15|-|TRBJ1-1
CASSLEYNMNTEAFF
TGCGCCAGCAGCTTGGAGTACAATATGAACACTGAAGCTTTCTTT
>TRBV4-3|-|14|-|TRBJ1-4
CASSRGLVNEKLFF
TGCGCCAGCAGCCGTGGACTGGTTAATGAAAAACTGTTTTTT
>TRBV6-5|-|14|-|TRBJ2-7
CASSRGTIRDEQYF
TGTGCCAGCAGTCGCGGGACCATAAGGGACGAGCAGTACTTC
>TRBV2|TRBD1|14|-|TRBJ2-4
CASCRGLTKNIQYF
TGTGCCAGCTGCAGGGGGCTTACCAAAAACATTCAGTACTTC
>TRBV6-6|TRBD1|14|-|TRBJ2-2
CASSYRQGTGELFF
TGTGCCAGCAGTTACCGACAGGGGACCGGGGAGCTGTTTTTT
>TRBV7-9|TRBD1|14|-|TRBJ2-3
CASSRDSRTDTRYF
TGTGCCAGCAGCAGGGACAGTCGGACAGATACGCGGTATTTT
>TRBV12-5|-|17|-|TRBJ2-1
CASGFTHRETNTNEQFF
TGTGCTAGTGGTTTTACTCACAGGGAAACCAACACCAATGAGCAGTTCTTC
>TRBV28|TRBD1|16|-|TRBJ2-1
CASSGVGDRGNNEQFF
TGTGCCAGCAGTGGGGTGGGGGACAGGGGAAACAATGAGCAGTTCTTC
>TRBV28|TRBD2|17|-|TRBJ2-1
CASNTLWRGSSYNEQFF
TGTGCCAGCAACACCTTGTGGCGGGGGAGCTCCTACAATGAGCAGTTCTTC